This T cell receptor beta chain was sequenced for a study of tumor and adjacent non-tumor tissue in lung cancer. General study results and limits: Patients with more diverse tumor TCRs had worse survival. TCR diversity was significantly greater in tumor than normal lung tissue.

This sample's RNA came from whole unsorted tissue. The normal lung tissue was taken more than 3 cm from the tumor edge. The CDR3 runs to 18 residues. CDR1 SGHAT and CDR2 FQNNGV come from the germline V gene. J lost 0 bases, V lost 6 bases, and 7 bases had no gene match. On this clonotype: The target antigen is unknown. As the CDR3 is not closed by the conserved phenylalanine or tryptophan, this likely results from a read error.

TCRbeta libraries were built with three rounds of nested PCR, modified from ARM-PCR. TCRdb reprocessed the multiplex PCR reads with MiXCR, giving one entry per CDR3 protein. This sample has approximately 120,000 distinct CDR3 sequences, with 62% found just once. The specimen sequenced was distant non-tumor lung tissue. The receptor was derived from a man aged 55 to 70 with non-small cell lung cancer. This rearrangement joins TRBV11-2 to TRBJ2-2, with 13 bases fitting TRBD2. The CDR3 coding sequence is TGTGCCAGCAGTTCGGGACTAGCGGGAACGACGAACACCGGGGAGCTGTTTCTT. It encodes CASSSGLAGTTNTGELFL.